This T cell receptor beta chain was sequenced in a study of blood T cell repertoires in COVID-19. TCRdb keeps only in-frame clones here, not all; method: immunoSEQ multiplex PCR. The sample has under 500,000 clones; 75% to 90% are singletons. The CDR3 extends over 16 amino acids. Germline lookup yields CDR1 SGDLS and CDR2 YYNGEE. V shed 3 bases and J 3 bases; nucleotides not matched to a gene: 10. The TCR was taken from a woman under 40 with acute or convalescent COVID-19. The V and J genes are TRBV9 and TRBJ2-5; 8 nucleotides match TRBD2. Sequenced: peripheral blood. As DNA, the CDR3 is TGTGCCAGCAGCGGAAATTCCGGGGGGGCCAAAGAGACCCAGTACTTC. Amino acids: CASSGNSGGAKETQYF.